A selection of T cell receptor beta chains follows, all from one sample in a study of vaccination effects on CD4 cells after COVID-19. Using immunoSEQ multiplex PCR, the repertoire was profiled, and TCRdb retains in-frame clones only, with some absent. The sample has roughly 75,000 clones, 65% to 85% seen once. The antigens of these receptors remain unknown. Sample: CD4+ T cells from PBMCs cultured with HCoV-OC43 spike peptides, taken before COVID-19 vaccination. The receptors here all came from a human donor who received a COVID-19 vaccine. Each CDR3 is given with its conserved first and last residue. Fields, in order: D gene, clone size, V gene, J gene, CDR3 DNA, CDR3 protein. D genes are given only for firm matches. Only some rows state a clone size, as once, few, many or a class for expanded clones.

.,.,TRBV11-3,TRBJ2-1,TGTGCCAGCAGCCCCCACCCAACGAACAATGAGCAGTTCTTC,CASSPHPTNNEQFF
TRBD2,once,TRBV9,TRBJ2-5,TGTGCCAGCAGCGTAGTTAGCGGGGGGGCCCGAGAGACCCAGTACTTC,CASSVVSGGARETQYF
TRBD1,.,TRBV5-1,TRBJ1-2,TGCGCCAGCAGCCTTAACGGGGACAGTAACTATGGCTACACCTTC,CASSLNGDSNYGYTF
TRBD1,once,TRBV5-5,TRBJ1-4,TGTGCCAGCAGCGTGGACAGGGAGTATGATGAAAAACTGTTTTTT,CASSVDREYDEKLFF
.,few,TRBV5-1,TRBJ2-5,TGCGCCAGCAGCCCGCAAGGACAGTCCCCCGAGACCCAGTACTTC,CASSPQGQSPETQYF
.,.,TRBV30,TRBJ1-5,TGTGCCTGGAGTGTGGGGCTAACTTCTCAGCCCCAGCATTTT,CAWSVGLTSQPQHF
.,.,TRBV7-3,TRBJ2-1,TGTGCCAGCAGCTTAACTTTCACAGACCCCACCGAGCAGTTCTTC,CASSLTFTDPTEQFF
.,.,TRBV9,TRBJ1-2,TGTGCCAGCAGCGTAGAGGGACACTATGGCTACACCTTC,CASSVEGHYGYTF
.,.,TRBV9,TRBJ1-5,TGTGCCAGCAGCGTAGACCTGAATCAGCCCCAGCATTTT,CASSVDLNQPQHF
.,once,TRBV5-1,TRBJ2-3,TGCGCCAGCAGCTCGGGGCAGAGCACAGATACGCAGTATTTT,CASSSGQSTDTQYF
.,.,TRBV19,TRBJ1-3,TGTGCCAGTAGTATAGATCGGTCATCGGCTGGAAACACCATATATTTT,CASSIDRSSAGNTIYF
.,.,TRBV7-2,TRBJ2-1,TGTGCCAGCAGCTTAAAGTCCTGGAATGAGCAGTTCTTC,CASSLKSWNEQFF
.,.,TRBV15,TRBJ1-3,TGTGCCACCAGCAGAGCGGGGGCAGGAAACACCATATATTTT,CATSRAGAGNTIYF
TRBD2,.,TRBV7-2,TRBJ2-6,TGTGCCAGCAGCTTAGCGGGCGGGGGGGCCTCTGGGGCCAACGTCCTGACTTTC,CASSLAGGGASGANVLTF
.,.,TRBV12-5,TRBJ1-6,TGTGCTAGTGGTTTGGTAGTTGTACAGGACAATAATTCACCCCTCCACTTT,CASGLVVVQDNNSPLHF
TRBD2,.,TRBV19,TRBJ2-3,TGTGCCAGCTGTAGCGGGGGGCAGGCTACGCAGTATTTT,CASCSGGQATQYF
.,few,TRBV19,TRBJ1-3,TGTGCCAGTAGTATAACGTCGGCTGGAAACACCATATATTTT,CASSITSAGNTIYF
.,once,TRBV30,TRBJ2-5,TGTGCCTGGAGTACCGGCGGGGGCTACCAAGAGACCCAGTACTTC,CAWSTGGGYQETQYF
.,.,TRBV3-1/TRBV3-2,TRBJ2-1,TGTGCCAGCAGGCTAAATAACAAATACAATGAGCAGTTCTTC,CASRLNNKYNEQFF
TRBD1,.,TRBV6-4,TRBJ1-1,TGTGCCAGCAGTGACTCGACAGGGGGCAAGACTGAAGCTTTCTTT,CASSDSTGGKTEAFF
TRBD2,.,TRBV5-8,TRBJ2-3,TGTGCCAGCCCATCTAGCGGGGGGCCATTAGAGAAACCTAGCACAGATACGCAGTATTTT,CASPSSGGPLEKPSTDTQYF
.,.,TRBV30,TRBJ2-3,TGTGCCTGGACTTTCTCTAGACAGATGCCTAGCACAGATACGCAGTATTTT,CAWTFSRQMPSTDTQYF
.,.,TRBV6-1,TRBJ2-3,TGTGCCAGCAGTGAAGGAGCGGGTCGCACAGATACGCAGTATTTT,CASSEGAGRTDTQYF
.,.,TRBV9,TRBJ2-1,TGTGCCAGCAGCTTGGGCGGCTCCTACAATGAGCAGTTCTTC,CASSLGGSYNEQFF
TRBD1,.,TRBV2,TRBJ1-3,TGTGCCAGCAACGCTGGACAGGATGGAAACACCATATATTTT,CASNAGQDGNTIYF
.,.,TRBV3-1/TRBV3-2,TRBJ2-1,TGTGCCAGCAGCCAACCAACAGGGAGGATCGATGAGCAGTTCTTC,CASSQPTGRIDEQFF
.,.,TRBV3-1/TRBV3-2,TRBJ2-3,TGTGCCAGCAGCCAAGGTGCGCGAGGTGGAGATACGCAGTATTTT,CASSQGARGGDTQYF
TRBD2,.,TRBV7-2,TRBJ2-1,TGTGCCAGCAGCCCTTCAGCGGGGGGCGCGTACAATGAGCAGTTCTTC,CASSPSAGGAYNEQFF